The 12 T cell receptor beta chains presented below share a single source sample, sequenced in a study of blood T cell repertoires in COVID-19. Clones were read by immunoSEQ multiplex PCR, and TCRdb kept only the in-frame ones, dropping some. The table includes 250,000 to 300,000 clones, approximately 90% detected once. The sequenced sample consisted of PBMCs or T cells enriched from blood (not recorded which). Receptors originate from a woman aged 55-75 years in a cohort exposed to, infected with or recovered from COVID-19 (not recorded which).

The chain recombines TRBV6-1 with TRBJ2-1, with D perhaps matching TRBD2 (5 bases). Trimming shortened V by 3 bases and J by 0 bases, and 15 bases separated the two germline ends. Germline CDR1 MNHNS, CDR2 SASEGT. This CDR3 has 17 residues. The CDR3: CASSDKLASSSYNEQFF. CDR3 bases: TGTGCCAGCAGTGACAAATTAGCGTCGAGCTCCTACAATGAGCAGTTCTTC.

The rearrangement joins TRBV6-5 to TRBJ1-2, with D maybe TRBD1 (5 bases). Trimming removed 6 bases from V and 5 bases from J, with 13 bases in between. Germline V CDR1 and CDR2: MNHEY, SVGAGI. The CDR3 has 13 residues. In DNA form, the CDR3 reads TGTGCCAGCAGGCAGCAGGGCTTGTATGGCTACACCTTC. Translation gives CASRQQGLYGYTF.

The rearrangement joins TRBV19 to TRBJ1-3; TRBD1 is a possible D gene (5 bases). Germline CDR1 reads LNHDA; CDR2 reads SQIVND (reference sequence). This CDR3 contains 17 residues. V was trimmed by 4 bases and J by 0 bases, leaving 16 bases between them. The CDR3 bases are TGTGCCAGTAGTAAGCAGGGAAAAGGCACCTCTGGAAACACCATATATTTT. It yields the protein CASSKQGKGTSGNTIYF.

This chain uses TRBV7-3 with TRBJ1-6, with 7 bases lining up with TRBD1. Trimming took 4 bases from V and 10 from J; bases not matched to a gene: 4. The CDR3 contains 13 residues. The germline CDR1 and CDR2 sequences are SGHTA and FQGTGA. The CDR3 loop is CASSSNRGSPLHF. As DNA, the CDR3 is TGTGCCAGCAGCTCAAACAGGGGCTCACCCCTCCACTTT.

This sequence joins TRBV9 and TRBJ2-5, with TRBD1 identical over 10 bases. The J segment lost 5 bases and the V segment lost 0 bases, leaving 16 bases of the junction unmatched. Germline V gene sequence: CDR1 SGDLS, CDR2 YYNGEE. The CDR3 consists of 19 residues. The CDR3 DNA follows: TGTGCCAGCAGCGTAGGCGCGGGACAGGGGAAACTAGTTCGGGAGACCCAGTACTTC. It yields the protein CASSVGAGQGKLVRETQYF.

CDR3 sequence (DNA): TGTGCCAGCAGTGACGACAGGATGAACACTGAAGCTTTCTTT. Protein: CASSDDRMNTEAFF. The chain employs TRBV2 and TRBJ1-1, with a possible D match to TRBD1 (6 bases). The CDR3 is made up of 14 amino acids. Trimming cost V 3 bases and J 0 bases, with 8 bases left between them. The germline V gene has CDR1 SNHLY and CDR2 FYNNEI.

V and J are TRBV5-1 and TRBJ2-7; possibly TRBD2 for D (6 bases). Germline V gives CDR1 SGHRS, CDR2 YFSETQ. The CDR3 is made up of 14 amino acids. Trimming cost V 2 bases and J 2 bases, with 11 bases left between them. CDR3 loop: CASSFSSEAYEQYF. DNA of the CDR3: TGCGCCAGCAGCTTCTCTAGCGAGGCCTACGAGCAGTACTTC.

The chain has TRBV28 and TRBJ2-3, with 8 bases fitting TRBD2. Germline trimming cut 8 bases from V and 1 base from J; bases unmatched to any gene: 8. CDR1 is MDHEN, CDR2 SYDVKM, per germline. The CDR3 spans 15 residues. CDR3 nucleotide sequence: TGTGCCAGCCAGTTCGGGGGGGCACGCACAGATACGCAGTATTTT. Protein product: CASQFGGARTDTQYF.

This chain joins TRBV5-6 and TRBJ1-5; 10 nucleotides line up with TRBD1. Trimming removed 4 bases from V and 6 bases from J; junction bases left unmatched: 10. The CDR3 sequence is 16 residues long. Germline CDR1 SGHDT, CDR2 YYEEEE. The DNA of the CDR3 is TGTGCCAGCAGCGGAACCGGGACAGGGGTCATTCAGCCCCAGCATTTT. Translated: CASSGTGTGVIQPQHF.

J is TRBJ2-7 and V is TRBV27, with 9 nucleotides matching TRBD2. Germline trimming cut 5 bases from V and 4 bases from J; bases unmatched to any gene: 9. Germline values: CDR1 MNHEY, CDR2 SMNVEV (reference sequence). The CDR3 is 15 residues long. CDR3 in DNA: TGTGCCAGCAGTCTGACTAGCGGTGATCCTTACGAGCAGTACTTC. Translation gives CASSLTSGDPYEQYF.

A note on this clone: One junction end does not reproduce the germline sequence, and a read error may be involved. The gene calls are TRBV7-7 and TRBJ2-5; 9 positions match TRBD1. From germline, CDR1 is SSHAT and CDR2 FNYEAQ (reference sequence). The CDR3 spans 14 residues. CDR3 sequence: CASSRTGERETQYF. The CDR3 bases are TGTGCTAGCAGCAGGACAGGGGAGAGAGAGACCCAGTACTTC.

This clone was detected only once. V is TRBV28 and J is TRBJ2-5; 10 nucleotides match TRBD2. Trimming at V came to 2 bases and at J to 4 bases, leaving 7 bases not matched to a gene. The germline CDR1 and CDR2 sequences are MDHEN and SYDVKM. There are 16 residues in the CDR3. In DNA, the CDR3 is TGTGCCAGCAGTTTACTGGCTAGCGGGAGCTCAGAGACCCAGTACTTC. Translation: CASSLLASGSSETQYF. The full variable domain, completed using reference TRBV28 and TRBJ2-5, is DVKVTQSSRYLVKRTGEKVFLECVQDMDHENMFWYRQDPGLGLRLIYFSYDVKMKEKGDIPEGYSVSREKKERFSLILESASTNQTSMYLCASSLLASGSSETQYFGPGTRLLVL.